Shown below are 8 T cell receptor beta chains from a single sample sequenced in a study of cytomegalovirus exposure and HLA in healthy donors. Researchers ran the PCR with 60 Vbeta and 13 Jbeta primers. Libraries were prepared by immunoSEQ multiplex PCR; TCRdb keeps only in-frame clonotypes and omits some of them. The table has some 200,000 clones, around 64% seen once. The sample was PBMCs. The receptor source for this set is a man aged 35 to 55 in good health and CMV-seropositive.

The genes are TRBV5-4 and TRBJ2-7; TRBD2 matches 9 bases. The V segment lost 10 bases and the J segment 3 bases; nucleotides outside the gene matches: 8. CDR1 is SGHNT, CDR2 YYREEE, per germline (reference sequence). This CDR3 is 13 amino acids long. The CDR3 loop is CAWGRGGVYEQYF. The CDR3 bases are TGTGCCTGGGGGCGGGGGGGGGTCTACGAGCAGTACTTC.

The V gene is TRBV27, the J gene TRBJ1-4; a possible D gene is TRBD1 (5 bases). Germline CDR1 is MNHEY and CDR2 is SMNVEV (reference sequence). The CDR3 runs to 17 residues. The germline V and J ends were trimmed by 2 bases and 3 bases, with 16 bases remaining between them. CDR3 residues: CASSLRSIAGPNEKLFF. In nucleotides, the CDR3 is TGTGCCAGCAGTTTAAGGTCCATCGCGGGGCCTAATGAAAAACTGTTTTTT.

In its sample, this clone was seen a few times. This chain joins TRBV5-5 and TRBJ1-1; the D is unclear. V gave up 2 bases and J gave up 4 bases, with 12 bases separating them. This CDR3 spans 14 amino acids. Germline CDR1 is SGHKS and CDR2 is YYEKEE (reference sequence). CDR3 sequence reads: CASSLLGVGTEAFF. CDR3 bases: TGTGCCAGCAGCTTACTCGGGGTGGGCACTGAAGCTTTCTTT. Drawing the rest from reference TRBV5-5 and TRBJ1-1, the complete variable domain is DAGVTQSPTHLIKTRGQQVTLRCSPISGHKSVSWYQQVLGQGPQFIFQYYEKEERGRGNFPDRFSARQFPNYSSELNVNALLLGDSALYLCASSLLGVGTEAFFGQGTRLTVV.

This clone was observed a handful of times. The rearrangement links TRBV2 to TRBJ1-4; TRBD1 matches at 8 bases. Germline loops: CDR1 SNHLY, CDR2 FYNNEI. The CDR3 loop spans 15 amino acids. V lost 4 bases to trimming and J lost 8 bases; unmatched junction nucleotides: 9. The CDR3 nucleotides are TGTGCCAGCAGTGTACCGGACAGGGTAGGGGAAAAACTGTTTTTT. The encoded protein is CASSVPDRVGEKLFF. Drawing the rest from reference TRBV2 and TRBJ1-4, the complete variable domain is EPEVTQTPSHQVTQMGQEVILRCVPISNHLYFYWYRQILGQKVEFLVSFYNNEISEKSEIFDDQFSVERPDGSNFTLKIRSTKLEDSAMYFCASSVPDRVGEKLFFGSGTQLSVL.

In this sample, this clone turned up once. V and J are TRBV6-5 and TRBJ1-3; D remains unclear. The CDR3 is 12 residues long. Trimming removed 6 bases from V and 4 bases from J, with 7 bases in between. Germline CDR1 reads MNHEY; CDR2 reads SVGAGI. The CDR3 here is CASSSEGNTIYF. CDR3 coding DNA: TGTGCCAGCAGCTCCGAGGGAAACACCATATATTTT.

The V gene is TRBV2, the J gene TRBJ2-1; 7 positions agree with TRBD1. Germline CDR1 is SNHLY and CDR2 is FYNNEI. This CDR3 contains 14 residues. J gave up 4 bases and V 4 bases, and 4 bases lay outside the gene matches. The CDR3: CASSVSQGYNEQFF. DNA for the CDR3: TGTGCCAGCAGTGTGTCACAGGGGTACAATGAGCAGTTCTTC.

CDR3 bases: TGTGCCAGCAGCCTAGGACAGGGAAGGGACGAGCAGTACTTC. Translating gives CASSLGQGRDEQYF. The chain joins TRBV5-4 to TRBJ2-7; 8 bases are shared with TRBD1. The CDR3 contains 14 residues. From germline, CDR1 is SGHNT and CDR2 YYREEE (reference sequence). V lost 4 bases, J lost 5 bases, and 8 bases stayed unmatched.

In its sample, this clone was seen a few times. The chain links TRBV14 to TRBJ2-7, with D tentatively TRBD2 (7 bases). The germline CDR1 and CDR2 sequences are SGHDN and FVKESK. Trimming took off 1 base at V and 3 bases at J, with 10 bases between the two ends. This CDR3 is 14 amino acids long. The CDR3 DNA reads TGTGCCAGCAGCCAAGGGGGGGGCCGCTACGAGCAGTACTTC. It yields the protein CASSQGGGRYEQYF.